Included here is one TCR beta chain sequence, with context. Which antigen it targets is not known. No much larger clone is present one base from it, and per-base qualities are unavailable. TCRbeta CDR3 regions were profiled by bias-controlled multiplex PCR amplification of genomic DNA with the immunoSEQ Assay. The authors' pipeline ran thus. To quantify the absolute abundance of each unique TCRbeta CDR3 region, the sequences were collapsed and filtered. Differential abundance was assessed using a binomial (Fisher-equivalent) model and a beta-binomial model in which time-dependent variance fitted from healthy donors was added. Any clone with fewer than 5 combined templates was excluded, and a clone was called differentially abundant if its Benjamini-Hochberg FDR was below 0.01. Using the form v = (b*log(k)+a)^2, the beta-binomial variance was modeled as a function of the total template count across the two samples. TCRdb stores this immuneACCESS table with in-frame sequences only. Part of the clones is absent; in the studies checked, under half of the shortfall reflects unresolved V genes, and no reason is known for the rest. V and J calls and clone size are as listed in that table; D and trimming were resolved from the DNA. This sample is represented by around 100,000 clones; around 88% of them were singletons. The ten largest clonotypes hold roughly 15% of the sample.

During the collection period, no immune events, such as infections, were documented for the healthy donors. Time-dependent variance in a beta-binomial model of T-cell clone differential abundance was calibrated using healthy-donor blood repertoires as a training cohort. The training cohort included some ten healthy donors, of whom 3 were female and 7 were male. The donors were between about 25 and 65 years old, with an average age of about 45 years. Obtained from a commercial supplier, whole blood was collected from each healthy donor at three time points set about 2 weeks apart. Genomic DNA was extracted from unsorted whole blood for immunosequencing. Trimming costs V 3 bases and J 2 bases, and their ends lie 8 bases apart. CDR3 length: 14 amino acids, cysteine to phenylalanine. Only the CDR3 DNA stays, 42 bases, in frame from base 1. From a lookup of the germline V gene (reference sequence), CDR1 and CDR2 are LNHDA and SQIVND.

This specimen comes from a study of identifying expanded T cells in peripheral blood (dated by TCRdb to the late 2010s). In terms of the full investigation: Four technical replicates, made by sequencing separate aliquots from the same pool of genomic DNA, were compared pairwise. Findings and caveats that apply to the study as a whole: Across all healthy donors, variance in clone template counts between approximately 2-week samples was found to increase significantly with total template count. The authors expected that biological variance in healthy repertoires might rise further over much longer intervals, such as months to years. The binomial model flagged 0.9 to 1.5 differentially abundant clones between technical replicates but approximately 15 over around 2 weeks and roughly 20 over four weeks. Across all healthy-donor time intervals, the beta-binomial model significantly cut both the number of clones called differentially abundant and the false-positive rate.

The chain joins TRBV19 to TRBJ1-5; a confident D gene designation cannot be given. The sample taken for sequencing was blood. The source is a person aged 18 to 75 in good health. The DNA is TGTGCCAGTAGTATGTTTTCGGGCAATCAGCCCCAGCATTTT. This encodes CASSMFSGNQPQHF.